Sequencing of this TCR beta chain was carried out in a study of shared clonotypes between healthy human individuals. The wider study: Used for every donor were three CD4 naive, three CD4 memory, two CD8 naive and one CD8 memory plate.

Between the trimmed V and J ends, which lost 5 bases and 2 bases, there was a span of 20 bases. The V gene's germline CDR1 is LNHDA and CDR2 SQIVND (reference sequence). The CDR3 is 17 amino acids. Libraries were prepared by immunoSEQ multiplex PCR; TCRdb keeps only in-frame clonotypes and omits some of them. The repertoire has approximately 1.5 million clones, about 98.5% of them found once; the top ten carry 0.36%. As to this clone: The antigen remains undetermined.

Study-level results: Investigators collected only blood, and repertoires in tissues likely differ.

The receptor was isolated from a man in his thirties or forties in good health. The gene calls are TRBV19 and TRBJ2-3; the D gene is possibly TRBD2 (5 bases). Sequencing used naive CD4+ T cells sorted from blood. The subset: CD45RA+ positively selected. In DNA form, the CDR3 reads TGTGCCAGTAGTTTTGGACCGGGAAGGGTAAACACAGATACGCAGTATTTT. Residues: CASSFGPGRVNTDTQYF.